This T cell receptor (beta chain) was found in a study of blood T cells in healthy people across ages. Sample-barcoded 5' priming and a J-beta primer mix drove a second PCR of 7 to 11 cycles. Via MiXCR, TCRdb re-called the 5' RACE reads, giving one row per CDR3 protein. The top ten hold roughly 10% of the sample, which has 800,000 to 950,000 distinct CDR3 sequences, just under 30% seen once. There are 14 residues in the CDR3. V gave up 4 bases and J gave up 8 bases; unmatched junction bases: 8. The V gene's germline CDR1 is DFQATT and CDR2 SNEGSKA (reference sequence). In this sample, this clonotype turned up a few times. A much larger clone lies one base from this, so it may be a read error. In each sample, at least 6 million PBMCs were isolated. The same specimen was also included in a second study, on T cells of mothers and their children. According to that study: A few mothers and their six children, all healthy Caucasians, donated. Related mother-child pairs shared slightly more overlap than unrelated pairs, but the difference was non-significant.

Specimen: blood. The chain links TRBV20-1 to TRBJ1-2, with 12 bases fitting TRBD1. The receptor was isolated from a woman between 40 and 50 years old in good health. Here the CDR3 reads CSAIAGTGGEGYTF. The CDR3 DNA is TGCAGTGCTATCGCCGGGACAGGGGGCGAGGGCTACACCTTC.